Shown below are 29 T cell receptor beta chains from a single sample sequenced in a study of cytomegalovirus exposure and HLA in healthy donors. It was with 60 Vbeta and 13 Jbeta primers that the PCR ran. Data came from immunoSEQ multiplex PCR; TCRdb stores just in-frame clones and leaves some out. The sample records roughly 190,000 clones, roughly four fifths being singletons. The sample taken for sequencing was PBMCs. All receptors come from a young woman in good health and CMV-seronegative.

Details on this clone: The same CDR3 can be traced to other DNA sequences in this sample. The chain recombines TRBV27 with TRBJ1-2; TRBD1 aligns across 7 bases. CDR3 length: 14 residues. In germline, CDR1 is MNHEY, CDR2 SMNVEV (reference sequence). V shed 2 bases, J shed 2 bases, and the junction held 2 bases outside the gene matches. CDR3 nucleotides: TGTGCCAGCAGTTTAAAAGGGGGCAACTATGGCTACACCTTC. Protein product: CASSLKGGNYGYTF.

This sequence joins TRBV19 and TRBJ1-5, with 10 bases matching TRBD1. Germline CDR1 is LNHDA and CDR2 is SQIVND (reference sequence). The CDR3 runs to 13 residues. J gave up 10 bases and V 8 bases, and 8 bases lay outside the gene matches. The CDR3, as DNA: TGTGCCAGTCGCGGGGACAGGGGAGAACCCCAGCATTTT. Protein: CASRGDRGEPQHF.

This rearrangement joins TRBV6-1 to TRBJ2-5; 8 nucleotides align to TRBD1. This CDR3 spans 14 amino acids. Trimming at V came to 7 bases and at J to 2 bases, leaving 6 bases not matched to a gene. CDR1 MNHNS and CDR2 SASEGT come from the germline V gene. The CDR3 region has the DNA TGTGCCAGCAACTTACAGGGGGGACAAGAGACCCAGTACTTC. Translating gives CASNLQGGQETQYF.

The chain links TRBV28 to TRBJ1-1; 8 positions match TRBD1. The V segment lost 5 bases and the J segment 4 bases; nucleotides outside the gene matches: 9. The germline gives CDR1 MDHEN, CDR2 SYDVKM. This CDR3 is built from 15 residues. This CDR3 reads CASSLQTGGRTEAFF. The CDR3 DNA sequence: TGTGCCAGCAGTCTCCAAACAGGGGGTCGCACTGAAGCTTTCTTT.

The chain combines TRBV2 with TRBJ2-3; D is undetermined. Germline V lookup: CDR1 SNHLY, CDR2 FYNNEI. The CDR3 runs to 14 residues. Deletions cut 5 bases from V and 0 bases from J, with 9 bases between. The CDR3 DNA follows: TGTGCCAGCAGTTCCCTAGAAAGCACAGATACGCAGTATTTT. This sequence encodes CASSSLESTDTQYF. Full variable domain (outside the CDR3, taken from reference TRBV2 and TRBJ2-3): EPEVTQTPSHQVTQMGQEVILRCVPISNHLYFYWYRQILGQKVEFLVSFYNNEISEKSEIFDDQFSVERPDGSNFTLKIRSTKLEDSAMYFCASSSLESTDTQYFGPGTRLTVL.

This chain joins TRBV5-8 and TRBJ2-7, with 8 bases matching TRBD1. With V trimmed by 6 bases and J by 7 bases, 9 bases remained unmatched. The CDR3 is 13 residues long. CDR1 is SGHTS, CDR2 YDEGEE, per germline. As DNA, the CDR3 is TGTGCCAGCATCCGACAGGGGAGCCGGGAGCAGTACTTC. Protein sequence: CASIRQGSREQYF. The full variable domain, with the rest looked up from reference TRBV5-8 and TRBJ2-7, is EAGVTQSPTHLIKTRGQQATLRCSPISGHTSVYWYQQALGLGLQFLLWYDEGEERNRGNFPPRFSGRQFPNYSSELNVNALELEDSALYLCASIRQGSREQYFGPGTRLTVT.

The J gene is TRBJ1-5, the V gene TRBV25-1; D gene uncertain. V lost 3 bases to trimming and J lost 5 bases, with 8 bases between them. This CDR3 spans 13 amino acids. Germline loops: CDR1 MGHDK, CDR2 SYGVNS. CDR3 in amino acids: CASSDSGYQPQHF. CDR3 sequence (DNA): TGTGCCAGCAGTGATAGCGGTTATCAGCCCCAGCATTTT.

The J gene is TRBJ1-3, the V gene TRBV7-9, with D maybe TRBD1 (5 bases). V lost 2 bases and J lost 2, with 13 bases in between. There are 16 residues in the CDR3. The germline CDR1 and CDR2 sequences are SEHNR and FQNEAQ (reference sequence). The CDR3 region is CASSLSQPGTGNTIYF. In nucleotides, the CDR3 is TGTGCCAGCAGCTTAAGCCAACCAGGGACTGGAAACACCATATATTTT.

The chain combines TRBV28 with TRBJ2-1; 11 bases line up with TRBD2. The CDR3 has 19 residues. Germline trimming cut 7 bases from V and 0 bases from J; bases unmatched to any gene: 14. Germline values: CDR1 MDHEN, CDR2 SYDVKM. CDR3 residues: CASNTAVAGGPVSYNEQFF. CDR3 DNA: TGTGCCAGCAACACCGCAGTAGCGGGAGGGCCGGTCTCCTACAATGAGCAGTTCTTC.

This clone has a handful of counts. This sequence joins TRBV6-4 and TRBJ2-1, with D perhaps TRBD2 (6 bases). The CDR3 totals 15 residues. The V end lost 4 bases, the J end lost 6 bases, and 16 bases lay between the germline ends. CDR1 is MRHNA, CDR2 SNTAGT, per germline. In DNA, the CDR3 is TGTGCCAGCAGTGTATCTCGGGACTCGATCAATGAGCAGTTCTTC. Its translation: CASSVSRDSINEQFF.

V gene TRBV27 combines with J gene TRBJ1-1; the D gene is possibly TRBD1 (5 bases). V dropped 6 bases and J dropped 3 bases, with 11 bases sitting between them. From germline, CDR1 is MNHEY and CDR2 SMNVEV (reference sequence). The CDR3 totals 13 residues. The CDR3 nucleotides read TGTGCCAGCAGCTGGACAACGCACACTGAAGCTTTCTTT. The encoded protein is CASSWTTHTEAFF.

The gene calls are TRBV19 and TRBJ1-4; 7 bases agree with TRBD1. V trimming: 5 bases; J trimming: 4 bases; junction bases outside the gene matches: 7. Germline V gene lookup returns CDR1 LNHDA and CDR2 SQIVND (reference sequence). CDR3 length: 15 residues. CDR3: CASSGRDSFNEKLFF. CDR3 DNA: TGTGCCAGTAGTGGACGGGACAGTTTTAATGAAAAACTGTTTTTT.

This chain uses TRBV19 with TRBJ2-7; no clear D gene. Germline loops: CDR1 LNHDA, CDR2 SQIVND (reference sequence). The CDR3 length is 13 residues. Trimming shortened V by 1 base and J by 5 bases, and 9 bases separated the two germline ends. In nucleotides, the CDR3 is TGTGCCAGTAGTATAGGGATTCGGGACGAGCAGTACTTC. Its translation: CASSIGIRDEQYF.

V usage is TRBV9 and J usage is TRBJ2-5; D is possibly TRBD1 (6 bases). V was cut by 5 bases and J by 2 bases, with 28 bases left in between. The germline gives CDR1 SGDLS, CDR2 YYNGEE. This CDR3 contains 19 residues. CDR3 nucleotides: TGTGCCAGCAGAACCAGGAGAGGGGGACAACCCAGGTGGCAAGAGACCCAGTACTTC. It yields the protein CASRTRRGGQPRWQETQYF. The full variable domain, with the rest looked up from reference TRBV9 and TRBJ2-5, is DSGVTQTPKHLITATGQRVTLRCSPRSGDLSVYWYQQSLDQGLQFLIQYYNGEERAKGNILERFSAQQFPDLHSELNLSSLELGDSALYFCASRTRRGGQPRWQETQYFGPGTRLLVL.

V is TRBV6-6 and J is TRBJ2-1, with TRBD1 identical over 10 bases. Losses at the gene ends were 2 bases for V and 10 bases for J; bases not matched to a gene: 8. This CDR3 has 15 residues. From germline, CDR1 is MNHNY and CDR2 SVGAGI (reference sequence). CDR3 nucleotide sequence: TGTGCCAGCAGTTACGAGGGACAGGGGTTTGGGGAGCAGTTCTTC. Protein: CASSYEGQGFGEQFF.

This clone was observed a single time. V gene TRBV2 combines with J gene TRBJ1-5; D unclear. V was cut by 4 bases and J by 1 base, with 11 bases left in between. The CDR3 runs to 15 residues. CDR1 and CDR2 from the germline V gene are SNHLY and FYNNEI. The CDR3 nucleotides are TGTGCCAGCAGTGTCCGGGCGGGGAGCAATCAGCCCCAGCATTTT. Translated, it gives CASSVRAGSNQPQHF.

A few counts support this clone. The J gene is TRBJ1-5, the V gene TRBV18, with a tentative D call TRBD1 (6 bases). This CDR3 is 14 amino acids long. V was cut by 5 bases and J by 1 base, with 9 bases left in between. Germline assignment: CDR1 KGHSH and CDR2 LQKENI. CDR3 DNA: TGTGCCAGCTCATCGGACAGCAGCAATCAGCCCCAGCATTTT. Protein product: CASSSDSSNQPQHF.

The J gene is TRBJ2-2, the V gene TRBV5-6; D unclear. Trimming pared 2 bases from V and 7 bases from J, leaving 12 bases between. This CDR3 has 14 residues. The germline V gene has CDR1 SGHDT and CDR2 YYEEEE. The DNA of the CDR3 is TGTGCCAGCAGCTTTGAGAATCTAATCGGGGAGCTGTTTTTT. Its translation: CASSFENLIGELFF.

The chain links TRBV28 to TRBJ1-1; the match to TRBD1 covers 9 bases. Germline CDR1 is MDHEN and CDR2 is SYDVKM. V dropped 4 bases and J dropped 4; count of bases not matched to a gene: 7. The CDR3 sequence is 15 residues long. This CDR3 reads CASSSLQGAVTEAFF. The CDR3 coding sequence is TGTGCCAGCAGTTCCTTACAGGGGGCCGTCACTGAAGCTTTCTTT.

V and J are TRBV10-3 and TRBJ1-1; 8 positions agree with TRBD1. Germline CDR1 reads ENHRY; CDR2 reads SYGVKD. The CDR3 totals 15 residues. The V segment lost 2 bases and the J segment 3 bases; nucleotides outside the gene matches: 5. Here the CDR3 DNA reads TGTGCCATCAGTGAGCGGGGGACAGGTCACACTGAAGCTTTCTTT. Translation: CAISERGTGHTEAFF.

The V call is TRBV9, the J call TRBJ2-7; TRBD2 matches 12 bases. CDR3 size: 16 residues. CDR1 and CDR2 from the germline V gene are SGDLS and YYNGEE. Losses at the gene ends were 0 bases for V and 0 bases for J; bases not matched to a gene: 1. The CDR3 DNA reads TGTGCCAGCAGCGTAGGACTAGCGGGAGTCTCCTACGAGCAGTACTTC. It codes for CASSVGLAGVSYEQYF.

This clone came up once. The chain links TRBV20-1 to TRBJ2-7; D remains ambiguous. CDR1 is DFQATT and CDR2 is SNEGSKA in the germline V gene (reference sequence). Trimming removed 6 bases from V and 1 base from J, with 7 bases in between. CDR3 length: 11 amino acids. CDR3 sequence: CSAHLSYEQYF. The CDR3 nucleotides read TGCAGTGCCCACCTATCCTACGAGCAGTACTTC.

The rearrangement uses TRBV29-1 and TRBJ2-5; D is uncertain. The CDR3 is 13 amino acids. CDR1 SQVTM and CDR2 ANQGSEA come from the germline V gene. Trimming took off 3 bases at V and 5 bases at J, with 13 bases between the two ends. The CDR3, as DNA: TGCAGCGTTGAGTCACGGTGGGCGGAGACCCAGTACTTC. It codes for CSVESRWAETQYF.

This clone appeared a single time. This chain links TRBV7-9 with TRBJ1-5, with 10 bases matching TRBD1. V shed 5 bases, J shed 5 bases, and the junction held 6 bases outside the gene matches. The CDR3 contains 15 residues. In germline, CDR1 is SEHNR, CDR2 FQNEAQ (reference sequence). CDR3 loop: CASSPPGTGDQPQHF. The DNA of the CDR3 is TGTGCCAGCAGCCCTCCCGGGACAGGGGATCAGCCCCAGCATTTT.

The chain recombines TRBV27 with TRBJ2-7; the match to TRBD2 covers 8 bases. The CDR3 has 15 amino acids. Germline V gives CDR1 MNHEY, CDR2 SMNVEV (reference sequence). After removal of 0 bases from V and 2 bases from J, the junction contained 3 bases not matched to a gene. The CDR3 is CASSLSSGTPYEQYF. CDR3 sequence (DNA): TGTGCCAGCAGTTTATCTAGCGGGACCCCCTACGAGCAGTACTTC.

This sequence joins TRBV19 and TRBJ2-7, with a weak D call TRBD1 (5 bases). V was pared by 1 base and J by 1 base, with 8 bases between. Germline V gene sequence: CDR1 LNHDA, CDR2 SQIVND (reference sequence). This CDR3 contains 14 residues. CDR3 nucleotides: TGTGCCAGTAGTATAGGGGGCGGATCCTACGAGCAGTACTTC. The encoded protein is CASSIGGGSYEQYF.

J is TRBJ2-7 and V is TRBV7-6; 13 bases match TRBD2. CDR3 size: 15 residues. The germline V gene encodes CDR1 SGHVS and CDR2 FNYEAQ. Losses at the gene ends were 4 bases for V and 5 bases for J; bases not matched to a gene: 5. The CDR3 coding sequence is TGTGCCAGCAGCTCGGGACTAGCGGGGTCCCACGAGCAGTACTTC. Protein sequence: CASSSGLAGSHEQYF.

The CDR3 nucleotides are TGTGCCAGCAGCCGAGGGGGACACAGCAGGGAGACCCAGTACTTC. Translating gives CASSRGGHSRETQYF. The rearrangement links TRBV6-1 to TRBJ2-5, with D possibly TRBD1 on 6 matching bases. The length of the CDR3 is 15 residues. Germline loops: CDR1 MNHNS, CDR2 SASEGT. Trimming cost V 6 bases and J 5 bases, with 19 bases left between them.

The CDR3 is CASSLGGQAIYEQYF. The DNA for the CDR3 is TGTGCCAGCAGCTTGGGAGGACAGGCAATCTACGAGCAGTACTTC. This chain links TRBV5-4 with TRBJ2-7, with 7 bases identical to TRBD1. V gave up 0 bases and J gave up 3 bases; unmatched junction bases: 6. This CDR3 spans 15 amino acids. CDR1 is SGHNT and CDR2 is YYREEE in the germline V gene (reference sequence).